A selection of T cell receptor beta chains follows, all from one sample in a study of blood T cells in healthy people across ages. TCRdb called the 5' RACE reads again in MiXCR, with one record for every CDR3 protein. The sample has 1.8 million or so distinct CDR3 sequences, more than 35% seen once. The sample comprised blood. The source is a human donor in good health. CDR3s include the opening cysteine and the closing phenylalanine or tryptophan. The order of the fields is D gene, J gene, V gene, clone size, CDR3 protein, CDR3 DNA. The D gene is left open where the match is weak. The size entry is marked missing in some rows and otherwise reads once, few, many or a size class.

>TRBD2|TRBJ2-7|TRBV28|NA
CASSLGRGGFPSEQYF
TGTGCCAGCAGTTTGGGTCGGGGGGGGTTCCCTTCCGAGCAGTACTTC
>NA|TRBJ2-1|TRBV3-1|NA
CASSQDFRGNEQFF
TGTGCCAGCAGCCAAGATTTCAGGGGCAATGAGCAGTTCTTC
>NA|TRBJ1-6|TRBV5-1|NA
CASSSYISGDSPLHF
TGCGCCAGCAGCTCCTACATTTCAGGGGATTCACCCCTCCACTTT
>NA|TRBJ1-5|TRBV2|few
CASSGEWGQPQHF
TGTGCCAGCAGTGGGGAGTGGGGCCAGCCCCAGCATTTT
>NA|TRBJ2-1|TRBV6-2/TRBV6-3|NA
CASIQGTSYNEQFF
TGTGCCAGCATACAGGGTACCTCCTACAATGAGCAGTTCTTC
>NA|TRBJ1-1|TRBV14|NA
CASSQDGGAGEAFF
TGTGCCAGCAGCCAAGATGGCGGGGCAGGTGAAGCTTTCTTT
>TRBD2|TRBJ2-3|TRBV4-2|NA
CASSQMTSGVGSAQYF
TGTGCCAGCAGCCAAATGACTAGCGGGGTCGGTAGTGCGCAGTATTTT
>NA|TRBJ1-1|TRBV20-1|few
CSARVWGWEAFF
TGCAGTGCTAGAGTGTGGGGTTGGGAAGCTTTCTTT
>TRBD2|TRBJ2-1|TRBV7-2|NA
CASSTRLAGGGDERFF
TGTGCCAGCAGCACCCGACTAGCGGGGGGCGGCGATGAGCGGTTCTTC
>NA|TRBJ1-1|TRBV7-2|few
CASSLAGLGGWNTEAFF
TGTGCCAGCAGCTTAGCGGGGCTTGGGGGGTGGAACACTGAAGCTTTCTTT
>NA|TRBJ1-2|TRBV4-3|few
CASSQDQRGVYGYTF
TGCGCCAGCAGCCAAGATCAGAGGGGAGTTTATGGCTACACCTTC
>TRBD1|TRBJ1-2|TRBV27|once
CASSSQGRKTFGYTF
TGTGCCAGCAGTTCACAGGGGCGGAAAACGTTCGGCTACACCTTC
>NA|TRBJ1-2|TRBV6-2/TRBV6-3|NA
CASSYEDRQNPPYGYTF
TGTGCCAGCAGTTACGAAGACAGGCAGAACCCCCCCTATGGCTACACCTTC
>TRBD1|TRBJ2-7|TRBV7-9|NA
CTSAMNTGGTYEQYF
TGTACCAGCGCAATGAATACAGGGGGCACCTACGAGCAGTACTTC
>NA|TRBJ1-4|TRBV7-9|few
CASSQAVVQEKLFF
TGTGCCAGCAGTCAAGCGGTTGTCCAGGAAAAACTGTTTTTT
>NA|TRBJ2-7|TRBV12-5|NA
CASATGLNSYEQYF
TGTGCTAGTGCTACCGGACTGAACTCCTACGAGCAGTACTTC
>NA|TRBJ2-7|TRBV5-1|NA
CASRGGTSSYEQYF
TGCGCCAGCAGGGGCGGGACATCGTCCTACGAGCAGTACTTC
>NA|TRBJ2-5|TRBV7-8|NA
CASSLALSRHGTQYF
TGTGCCAGCAGCTTAGCTTTGTCCAGACATGGGACCCAGTACTTC
>NA|TRBJ1-2|TRBV29-1|NA
CSVEVDGYTF
TGCAGCGTTGAAGTAGATGGCTACACCTTC
>NA|TRBJ1-5|TRBV24-1|NA
CATSDSTGTGNQPQHF
TGTGCCACCAGTGATTCCACCGGGACTGGAAATCAGCCCCAGCATTTT
>TRBD2|TRBJ2-1|TRBV11-1|NA
CASSPPERGTYNEQFF
TGTGCCAGCAGCCCTCCCGAGCGGGGGACTTACAATGAGCAGTTCTTC
>NA|TRBJ2-7|TRBV4-3|few
CASSQDVTGTFYEQYF
TGCGCCAGCAGCCAAGACGTCACAGGTACCTTCTACGAGCAGTACTTC
>NA|TRBJ2-1|TRBV2|few
CASRAYRGATYNEQFF
TGTGCCAGCAGGGCATATCGCGGGGCGACGTACAATGAGCAGTTCTTC
>TRBD1|TRBJ1-2|TRBV7-9|NA
CASSSRTGEANYGYTF
TGTGCCAGCAGCTCCCGGACAGGCGAAGCTAACTATGGCTACACCTTC
>NA|TRBJ1-1|TRBV7-2|NA
CASSLGAVRTEAFF
TGTGCCAGCAGCTTGGGGGCTGTAAGGACTGAAGCTTTCTTT
>NA|TRBJ2-7|TRBV29-1|NA
CSAVGLSEPYEQYF
TGCAGCGCCGTCGGTTTAAGCGAGCCCTACGAGCAGTACTTC
>TRBD1|TRBJ2-7|TRBV3-1|few
CASSQGLQGASYEQYF
TGTGCCAGCAGCCAAGGACTACAGGGGGCTAGCTACGAGCAGTACTTC
>NA|TRBJ1-1|TRBV29-1|NA
CSAAEDMNTEAFF
TGCAGCGCAGCGGAGGATATGAACACTGAAGCTTTCTTT
>NA|TRBJ2-7|TRBV2|NA
CASSWGRGDPYEQYF
TGTGCCAGCAGTTGGGGCAGGGGCGATCCCTACGAGCAGTACTTC
>NA|TRBJ1-5|TRBV29-1|NA
CSALTSANQPQHF
TGCAGCGCCTTAACTTCGGCCAATCAGCCCCAGCATTTT
>NA|TRBJ2-3|TRBV6-5|NA
CASSYSLGNTDTQYF
TGTGCCAGCAGTTACTCTCTGGGAAACACAGATACGCAGTATTTT
>NA|TRBJ2-5|TRBV20-1|NA
CSAGPGLHRETQYF
TGCAGTGCTGGACCCGGACTTCACCGGGAGACCCAGTACTTC
>NA|TRBJ2-3|TRBV7-2|many
CASSLVVAGRPTQYF
TGTGCCAGCAGCTTAGTTGTCGCGGGTAGGCCTACGCAGTATTTT
>NA|TRBJ2-6|TRBV4-2|few
CASSQDYGSGANVLTF
TGTGCCAGCAGCCAAGACTACGGCTCTGGGGCCAACGTCCTGACTTTC
>TRBD1|TRBJ2-1|TRBV9|NA
CASSETGGFNNEQFF
TGTGCCAGCAGCGAAACAGGGGGCTTCAACAATGAGCAGTTCTTC
>NA|TRBJ2-5|TRBV10-3|NA
CAISPTSVGETQYF
TGTGCCATCAGCCCGACTAGTGTAGGAGAGACCCAGTACTTC
>TRBD2|TRBJ2-5|TRBV4-2|few
CASSLRSGGTETQYF
TGTGCCAGCAGCCTTCGGAGCGGGGGTACGGAGACCCAGTACTTC
>TRBD1|TRBJ1-2|TRBV20-1|NA
CSARDLAGQGATGYTF
TGCAGTGCTAGAGATTTGGCCGGACAGGGGGCCACTGGCTACACCTTC
>NA|TRBJ2-1|TRBV5-1|NA
CASREMSQETQFF
TGCGCCAGCAGAGAAATGTCTCAGGAGACCCAGTTCTTC
>TRBD2|TRBJ2-3|TRBV7-2|few
CASSLSSSGETDTQYF
TGTGCCAGCAGCTTATCTTCTAGCGGTGAAACAGATACGCAGTATTTT